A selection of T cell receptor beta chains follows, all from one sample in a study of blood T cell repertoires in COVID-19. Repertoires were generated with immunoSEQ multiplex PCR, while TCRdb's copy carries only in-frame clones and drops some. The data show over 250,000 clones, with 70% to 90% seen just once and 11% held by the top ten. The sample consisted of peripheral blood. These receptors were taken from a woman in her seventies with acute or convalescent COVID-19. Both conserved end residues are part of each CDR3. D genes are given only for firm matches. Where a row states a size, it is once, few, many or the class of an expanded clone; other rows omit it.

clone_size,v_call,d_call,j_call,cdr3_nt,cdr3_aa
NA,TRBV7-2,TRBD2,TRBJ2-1,TGTGCCAGCAGCTGGGGACTAGCGGGGTACAATGAGCAGTTCTTC,CASSWGLAGYNEQFF
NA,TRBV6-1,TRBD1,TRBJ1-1,TGTGCCAGCAGCCCGGGACAGGGGGTCACTGAAGCTTTCTTT,CASSPGQGVTEAFF
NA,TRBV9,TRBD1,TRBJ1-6,TGTGCCAGCAGCGCGACCGGGACAGGGACTTCACCCCTCCACTTT,CASSATGTGTSPLHF
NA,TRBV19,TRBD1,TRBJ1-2,TGTGCCAGTAGGGGCCTGGACCGGGACAGGGATGGCTACACCTTC,CASRGLDRDRDGYTF
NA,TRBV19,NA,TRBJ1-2,TGTGCCAGTAGGCGGGGTTTCAACTATGGCTACACCTTC,CASRRGFNYGYTF
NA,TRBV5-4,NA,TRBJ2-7,TGTGCCAGCAGCTTGGCGTCCTACGAGCAGTACTTC,CASSLASYEQYF
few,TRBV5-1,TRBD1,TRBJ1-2,TGCGCCAGCAGCCCACAGGGGTATGGCTACACCTTC,CASSPQGYGYTF
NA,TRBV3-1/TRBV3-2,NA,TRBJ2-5,TGTGCCAGCAGCCCCTATACGAGCCAGGGAGGTAGATCCCAGTACTTC,CASSPYTSQGGRSQYF
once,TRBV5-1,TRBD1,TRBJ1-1,TGCGCCAGCAGCTCAGGGGGGACCACGGCGGGGAGCACTGAAGCTTTCTTT,CASSSGGTTAGSTEAFF
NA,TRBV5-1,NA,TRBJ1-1,TGCGCCAGCAGCTTGGCCAAGAACACTGAAGCTTTCTTT,CASSLAKNTEAFF
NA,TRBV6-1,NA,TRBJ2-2,TGTGCCAGCAGTGAAGGGGTGGGCGCTCTCCGAAACACCGGGGAGCTGTTTTTT,CASSEGVGALRNTGELFF
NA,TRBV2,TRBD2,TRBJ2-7,TGTGCCAGCAGCCCCTGGGAGCTAGCGGGGGCCTGGGAAGAGCAGTACTTC,CASSPWELAGAWEEQYF
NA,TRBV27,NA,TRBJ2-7,TGTGCCAGCAGGCCGGAACGACAGACACCCCCCCACGAGCAGTACTTC,CASRPERQTPPHEQYF
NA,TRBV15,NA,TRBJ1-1,TGTGCCACCAGCAGAGATCGGAACACTGAAGCTTTCTTT,CATSRDRNTEAFF
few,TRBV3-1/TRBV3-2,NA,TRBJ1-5,TGTGCCAGCAGCCAGTCCGGGTTAAATAGCAATCAGCCCCAGCATTTT,CASSQSGLNSNQPQHF
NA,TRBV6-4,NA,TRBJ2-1,TGTGCCAGCAGTGAACAGGCCGGGCGTGGTGAGCAGTTCTTC,CASSEQAGRGEQFF
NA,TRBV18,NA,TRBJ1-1,TGTGCCAGCTCACCGGGATTGACAGGACCTGAAGCTTTCTTT,CASSPGLTGPEAFF
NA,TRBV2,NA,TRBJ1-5,TGTGCCAGCAGTGCCCAGGGAAGGGATGGCAATCAGCCCCAGCATTTT,CASSAQGRDGNQPQHF
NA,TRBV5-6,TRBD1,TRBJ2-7,TGTGCCAGCAGCTTGGAAGGTTTGCGGGACAGGGGCTTCGGGCAGCAGTACTTC,CASSLEGLRDRGFGQQYF
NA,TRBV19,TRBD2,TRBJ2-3,TGTGCCAGTAGTTCCAGAGCGGGGGATACGCAGTATTTT,CASSSRAGDTQYF
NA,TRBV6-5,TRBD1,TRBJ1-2,TGTGCCAGCACCGGGACAGGGAAGGGCTACACCTTC,CASTGTGKGYTF
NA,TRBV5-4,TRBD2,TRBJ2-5,TGTGCCAGCAGCGTCAAACTAGCGGGCCAAGAGACCCAGTACTTC,CASSVKLAGQETQYF
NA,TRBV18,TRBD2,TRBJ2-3,TGTGCCAGCTCACCACGGTCGCTAGCGGGGGGGCGAACAGATACGCAGTATTTT,CASSPRSLAGGRTDTQYF
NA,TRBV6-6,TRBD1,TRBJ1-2,TGTGCCAGCAGACGCACAGGGGATGGCTACACCTTC,CASRRTGDGYTF
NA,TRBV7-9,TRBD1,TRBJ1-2,TGTGCCAGCAGCTCCGCCGGCCGGGACAGGGCAGGTGGCTACACCTTC,CASSSAGRDRAGGYTF
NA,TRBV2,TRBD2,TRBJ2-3,TGTGCCAGCAGTGAAGAGAGGGGAGCGGGGGAAATGACAGATACGCAGTATTTT,CASSEERGAGEMTDTQYF
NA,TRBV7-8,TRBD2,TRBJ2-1,TGTGCCAGCAGCTTAGGGTACGGGGGGTACAATGAGCAGTTCTTC,CASSLGYGGYNEQFF
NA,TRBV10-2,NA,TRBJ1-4,TGCGCCAGCAGACATCAGGGGACTAATGAAAAACTGTTTTTT,CASRHQGTNEKLFF
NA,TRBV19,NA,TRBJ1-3,TGTGCCAGTAGTATTAATGAGGGCCCTGGAAACACCATATATTTT,CASSINEGPGNTIYF
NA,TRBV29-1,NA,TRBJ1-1,TGCAGCGTTGCCTCGGGGAACGCGAACACTGAAGCTTTCTTT,CSVASGNANTEAFF
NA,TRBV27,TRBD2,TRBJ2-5,TGTGCCAGCAGTCCTAGCGGGGGGCAAGAGACCCAGTACTTC,CASSPSGGQETQYF
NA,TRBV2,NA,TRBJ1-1,TGTGCCGGGGCCCCGGGACTGATGAACACTGAAGCTTTCTTT,CAGAPGLMNTEAFF
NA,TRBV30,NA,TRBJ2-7,TGTGCCTGGAGTGATAGCGGACACGAGCAGTACTTC,CAWSDSGHEQYF
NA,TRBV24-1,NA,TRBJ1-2,TGTGCCACCAGGGGCGCAGGGAACTATGGCTACACCTTC,CATRGAGNYGYTF
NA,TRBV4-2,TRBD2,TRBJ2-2,TGTGCCAGCAGCCAGACACGGAGCGGGGGAAGCGTCGGCGGGGAGCTGTTTTTT,CASSQTRSGGSVGGELFF
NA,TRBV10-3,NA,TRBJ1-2,TGTGCCATCAGTACAGCTAACTATGGCTACACCTTC,CAISTANYGYTF
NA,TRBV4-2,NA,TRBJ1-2,TGTGCCAGCAGCCATCCCGACCGTGATGAGGGCGGCTACACCTTC,CASSHPDRDEGGYTF